This TCR beta chain was sequenced in a study of type 1 regulatory T cells. Study details: An in vitro protocol generated T-allo10, a Tr1-enriched, alloantigen-specific CD4 T cell product.

CDR1 is SGHNT and CDR2 is YYREEE in the germline V gene (reference sequence). V lost 0 bases and J 4 bases, leaving 7 bases between the germline ends. The CDR3 covers 13 residues. This clonotype has more than one count but fewer than ten. As yet, its antigen is unknown. Using its own MiXCR run on the reads, TCRdb lists one record per CDR3 protein. Counted here are about 68,000 distinct CDR3 sequences, 63% occurring once; the ten biggest clones make up about 8%. The TCR originated in a human donor in good health. V usage is TRBV5-4 and J usage is TRBJ1-1; no firm D call. Material: cultured T cells, either the whole culture or a sorted T cell fraction (not recorded which). Subset meaning: Tr1-enriched cell product generated in vitro against host alloantigens. CDR3 nucleotides: TGTGCCAGCAGCTTGGAAGGGTTCACTGAAGCTTTCTTT. Encoded protein: CASSLEGFTEAFF.